The 28 T cell receptor beta chains in this list originate from one sample, sequenced in a study of cytomegalovirus exposure and HLA in healthy donors. Profiling relied on immunoSEQ multiplex PCR, and the TCRdb table lists in-frame clones only, not all of them. The sample consists of over 200,000 clones, 65% to 85% of them appearing once. Input material: PBMCs. The receptors come from a woman aged 25-40 years in good health and CMV-seropositive.

This chain joins TRBV4-3 and TRBJ2-7, with D unresolved. Trimming removed 1 base from V and 9 bases from J, with 13 bases in between. In germline, CDR1 is LGHNA, CDR2 YSLEER. The CDR3 is 13 residues long. The CDR3, as DNA: TGCGCCAGCAGCCAAGTGATCAGTCCTTCGCAGTACTTC. Protein: CASSQVISPSQYF.

The chain is built from TRBV5-4 and TRBJ2-5, with 7 positions matching TRBD2. The germline CDR1 and CDR2 sequences are SGHNT and YYREEE (reference sequence). With V trimmed by 0 bases and J by 5 bases, 13 bases remained unmatched. The CDR3 loop spans 17 amino acids. The DNA for the CDR3 is TGTGCCAGCAGCTTGGCCAAAAGGGCGGGAGAGGGGGAGACCCAGTACTTC. Residues: CASSLAKRAGEGETQYF. The full variable domain, in which reference TRBV5-4 and TRBJ2-5 provide the parts outside the CDR3, is ETGVTQSPTHLIKTRGQQVTLRCSSQSGHNTVSWYQQALGQGPQFIFQYYREEENGRGNFPPRFSGLQFPNYSSELNVNALELDDSALYLCASSLAKRAGEGETQYFGPGTRLLVL.

The rearrangement links TRBV13 to TRBJ2-1; the match to TRBD1 covers 7 bases. Germline CDR1 and CDR2: PRHDT and FYEKMQ (reference sequence). The CDR3 spans 13 residues. V shed 5 bases and J 5 bases; nucleotides not matched to a gene: 3. For the CDR3, the DNA is TGTGCCAGCAGCACTGGGACAGACAATGAGCAGTTCTTC. Encoded protein: CASSTGTDNEQFF.

In its sample, this clone was seen once. The V gene is TRBV4-3, the J gene TRBJ1-4; D is uncertain. This CDR3 region has 13 residues. Looked up from germline, CDR1 is LGHNA and CDR2 is YSLEER. Trimming pared 0 bases from V and 13 bases from J, leaving 12 bases between. In DNA, the CDR3 is TGCGCCAGCAGCCAAGAACTCTGGCAGACACTGTTTTTT. This gives the protein CASSQELWQTLFF.

The chain carries TRBV6-5 and TRBJ2-2; 7 bases match TRBD1. The CDR3 is made up of 14 amino acids. In germline, CDR1 is MNHEY, CDR2 SVGAGI. With V trimmed by 6 bases and J by 3 bases, 4 bases remained unmatched. CDR3 bases: TGTGCCAGCAGCTCCGGGACAGACACCGGGGAGCTGTTTTTT. Its protein is CASSSGTDTGELFF.

As for this clone: At the DNA level, this CDR3 is encoded by other sequences in the same sample as well. The genes are TRBV27 and TRBJ2-2; weak D call: TRBD1 (5 bases). CDR1 is MNHEY, CDR2 SMNVEV, per germline (reference sequence). CDR3 size: 14 residues. Trimming shortened V by 3 bases and J by 4 bases, and 9 bases separated the two germline ends. The CDR3 spells CASSLVGVTGELFF. The CDR3 nucleotides read TGTGCCAGCAGTTTGGTAGGGGTCACCGGGGAGCTGTTTTTT.

The V gene is TRBV29-1, the J gene TRBJ2-7; D might be TRBD1 (5 bases). Trimming took 1 base from V and 2 from J, leaving 12 bases between them. This CDR3 contains 14 residues. Germline V gene sequence: CDR1 SQVTM, CDR2 ANQGSEA. Here the CDR3 reads CSVEAAGIPYEQYF. The CDR3, as DNA: TGCAGCGTTGAAGCGGCAGGGATCCCCTACGAGCAGTACTTC.

The V gene is TRBV13, the J gene TRBJ2-2, with TRBD2 identical over 7 bases. This CDR3 is built from 14 residues. The J segment lost 1 base and the V segment lost 6 bases, leaving 2 bases of the junction unmatched. The germline V gene has CDR1 PRHDT and CDR2 FYEKMQ (reference sequence). CDR3: CASSTGGNTGELFF. The CDR3 DNA follows: TGTGCCAGCAGTACGGGAGGGAACACCGGGGAGCTGTTTTTT.

Worth noting for this clone: Other nucleotide sequences in the sample specify the same CDR3. The V gene is TRBV5-1, the J gene TRBJ2-7; D gene unclear. Germline lookup yields CDR1 SGHRS and CDR2 YFSETQ. V was shortened by 0 bases and J by 4 bases, with 8 bases between the two germline ends. CDR3 length equals 13 residues. The CDR3 sequence is CASSLAAAYEQYF. The CDR3 region has the DNA TGCGCCAGCAGCTTGGCCGCGGCTTACGAGCAGTACTTC. Complete variable domain (other parts from reference TRBV5-1 and TRBJ2-7): KAGVTQTPRYLIKTRGQQVTLSCSPISGHRSVSWYQQTPGQGLQFLFEYFSETQRNKGNFPGRFSGRQFSNSRSEMNVSTLELGDSALYLCASSLAAAYEQYFGPGTRLTVT.

V is TRBV5-1 and J is TRBJ2-7, with D perhaps TRBD1 (6 bases). The germline V gene has CDR1 SGHRS and CDR2 YFSETQ. V gave up 4 bases and J gave up 0 bases, with 11 bases separating them. The CDR3 is 14 amino acids. Written as DNA, the CDR3 is TGCGCCAGCAGCCGGGACACCCCCTCCTACGAGCAGTACTTC. Its translation is CASSRDTPSYEQYF.

CDR3 sequence reads: CASSPVQERVDTQYF. The CDR3 DNA sequence: TGTGCCAGCAGCCCGGTCCAGGAGCGAGTGGATACGCAGTATTTT. The J gene is TRBJ2-3, the V gene TRBV4-2; no clear D. The CDR3 loop spans 15 amino acids. Deletions cut 4 bases from V and 6 bases from J, with 17 bases between. Germline values: CDR1 LGHNA, CDR2 YNFKEQ.

The V gene is TRBV7-9, the J gene TRBJ2-5; 9 bases fit TRBD1. This CDR3 is built from 15 residues. Trimming removed 8 bases from V and 3 bases from J; junction bases left unmatched: 10. Germline-derived CDR1 and CDR2 are SEHNR and FQNEAQ (reference sequence). The CDR3 loop is CASGKAGQGEETQYF. The DNA of the CDR3 is TGTGCCAGCGGGAAGGCGGGACAGGGAGAAGAGACCCAGTACTTC.

This chain links TRBV6-1 with TRBJ2-1; TRBD1 agrees at 10 bases. CDR1 and CDR2 from the germline V gene are MNHNS and SASEGT. Germline trimming cut 7 bases from V and 8 bases from J; bases unmatched to any gene: 11. CDR3 size: 15 residues. CDR3 sequence: CASTRRGTGVDEQFF. The CDR3 DNA follows: TGTGCCAGCACCAGACGGGGGACAGGGGTCGATGAGCAGTTCTTC.

This clone came up many times. The gene calls are TRBV5-6 and TRBJ1-1; D gene ambiguous. The CDR3 is 17 residues long. Germline V gives CDR1 SGHDT, CDR2 YYEEEE. The V and J ends lost 3 bases and 3 bases respectively, with 21 bases between them. In DNA form, the CDR3 reads TGTGCCAGCAGCTCCCTCGGGGTTTGGTCACGGGACACTGAAGCTTTCTTT. Its protein product is CASSSLGVWSRDTEAFF.

The chain combines TRBV29-1 with TRBJ1-1; TRBD1 is a possible D gene (5 bases). Trimming stripped 6 bases from V and 1 base from J, with 9 bases between. The CDR3 runs 12 residues. Germline CDR1 SQVTM, CDR2 ANQGSEA. The CDR3 region is CSVEGTNTEAFF. For the CDR3, the DNA is TGCAGCGTAGAGGGGACGAACACTGAAGCTTTCTTT.

This clone has only one observation. This chain connects TRBV10-3 to TRBJ2-7, with TRBD1 matching over 11 bases. Germline V lookup: CDR1 ENHRY, CDR2 SYGVKD. This CDR3 is 14 amino acids long. The junction had 2 bases not matched to a gene; V was cut back by 4 bases and J by 3 bases. CDR3 protein: CAISVGTGGYEQYF. The CDR3 DNA reads TGTGCCATCAGTGTAGGGACAGGGGGCTACGAGCAGTACTTC.

The chain is built from TRBV28 and TRBJ2-5; 9 nucleotides agree with TRBD2. Germline CDR1 MDHEN, CDR2 SYDVKM. V trimming: 7 bases; J trimming: 2 bases; junction bases outside the gene matches: 8. The CDR3 sequence is 15 residues long. This CDR3 is CASNTGGRGQETQYF. For the CDR3, the DNA is TGTGCCAGCAATACCGGCGGGAGGGGACAAGAGACCCAGTACTTC.

About this clone itself: In the same sample, other DNA sequences code for this CDR3. The chain links TRBV27 to TRBJ1-1; D is uncertain. The germline V gene encodes CDR1 MNHEY and CDR2 SMNVEV (reference sequence). V was pared by 1 base and J by 3 bases, with 6 bases between. The CDR3 runs to 13 residues. CDR3 residues: CASSLYGDTEAFF. The DNA for the CDR3 is TGTGCCAGCAGTTTATACGGGGACACTGAAGCTTTCTTT.

This chain links TRBV7-8 with TRBJ1-2, with unresolved D. Per germline, CDR1 SGHVS and CDR2 FQNEAQ. The CDR3 consists of 14 residues. Deletions cut 2 bases from V and 4 bases from J, with 11 bases between. This CDR3 is CASSLLGPSYGYTF. Written as DNA, the CDR3 is TGTGCCAGCAGCTTATTGGGTCCGAGCTATGGCTACACCTTC. Based on the CDR3 plus reference TRBV7-8 and TRBJ1-2, the full variable domain is GAGVSQSPRYKVAKRGQDVALRCDPISGHVSLFWYQQALGQGPEFLTYFQNEAQLDKSGLPSDRFFAERPEGSVSTLKIQRTQQEDSAVYLCASSLLGPSYGYTFGSGTRLTVV.

This chain connects TRBV7-9 to TRBJ1-1, with D maybe TRBD1 (5 bases). This CDR3 has 14 amino acids. V was clipped by 5 bases and J by 1 base, with 11 bases between them. Germline CDR1 and CDR2: SEHNR and FQNEAQ (reference sequence). CDR3: CASSPGGKNTEAFF. Written as DNA, the CDR3 is TGTGCCAGCAGCCCGGGGGGAAAGAACACTGAAGCTTTCTTT.

This clone came up once. The chain links TRBV29-1 to TRBJ1-2; D remains ambiguous. Germline loops: CDR1 SQVTM, CDR2 ANQGSEA. The CDR3 has 11 amino acids. V gave up 1 base and J gave up 8 bases, with 8 bases separating them. Written as DNA, the CDR3 is TGCAGCGTTGAAGTCGTTCGCGGCTACACCTTC. Its protein is CSVEVVRGYTF. Variable domain in full (rest from reference TRBV29-1 and TRBJ1-2): SAVISQKPSRDICQRGTSLTIQCQVDSQVTMMFWYRQQPGQSLTLIATANQGSEATYESGFVIDKFPISRPNLTFSTLTVSNMSPEDSSIYLCSVEVVRGYTFGSGTRLTVV.

This clone was counted a single time. The chain employs TRBV27 and TRBJ2-7; 12 nucleotides agree with TRBD2. CDR3 length: 16 amino acids. Germline assignment: CDR1 MNHEY and CDR2 SMNVEV (reference sequence). V was pared by 4 bases and J by 7 bases, with 11 bases of the junction left unmatched. The CDR3 reads CASSSLRLAGANEQYF. The CDR3 DNA reads TGTGCCAGCAGTTCTTTGAGACTAGCGGGAGCTAATGAGCAGTACTTC.

V is TRBV29-1 and J is TRBJ1-2; D gene uncertain. The CDR3 is 11 amino acids. Germline CDR1 SQVTM, CDR2 ANQGSEA. The V gene lost 0 bases and the J gene lost 6 bases, with 5 bases spanning the gap. The chain's CDR3 is CSVEDRHGYTF. CDR3 nucleotide sequence: TGCAGCGTTGAAGATCGACATGGCTACACCTTC.

V and J are TRBV25-1 and TRBJ2-5, with TRBD1 identical over 9 bases. V was pared by 7 bases and J by 3 bases, with 9 bases of the junction left unmatched. The CDR3 contains 15 residues. The germline CDR1 and CDR2 sequences are MGHDK and SYGVNS. DNA of the CDR3: TGTGCCAGCACCCCCGTGCGGACAGGGGAAGAGACCCAGTACTTC. The encoded protein is CASTPVRTGEETQYF.

The chain uses TRBV15 and TRBJ2-1; 7 nucleotides align to TRBD2. V dropped 1 base and J dropped 4; count of bases not matched to a gene: 7. This CDR3 spans 16 amino acids. CDR1 and CDR2 from the germline V gene are LNHNV and YYDKDF (reference sequence). CDR3 in amino acids: CATSRGPFSGYNEQFF. Written as DNA, the CDR3 is TGTGCCACCAGCAGAGGACCCTTTAGCGGGTACAATGAGCAGTTCTTC.

The table lists this clone with a few counts. The chain links TRBV4-1 to TRBJ2-7; no clear D. There are 13 residues in the CDR3. CDR1 is MGHRA, CDR2 YSYEKL, per germline. Trimming stripped 2 bases from V and 5 bases from J, with 10 bases between. CDR3 region: CASSQLPWNEQYF. The CDR3 DNA reads as TGCGCCAGCAGCCAATTACCCTGGAACGAGCAGTACTTC.

V gene TRBV29-1 combines with J gene TRBJ1-2; D remains ambiguous. Trimming took 4 bases from V and 8 from J, leaving 14 bases between them. This CDR3 spans 12 amino acids. Per the germline V gene, CDR1 is SQVTM and CDR2 is ANQGSEA. The DNA of the CDR3 is TGCAGCGTTGTAGAGGACTGGGTGGGCTACACCTTC. As protein: CSVVEDWVGYTF.

This rearrangement joins TRBV28 to TRBJ1-2; 8 bases map to TRBD1. In germline, CDR1 is MDHEN, CDR2 SYDVKM. The CDR3 is 12 residues long. V lost 10 bases to trimming and J lost 5 bases; unmatched junction nucleotides: 6. CDR3 DNA sequence: TGTGCCATCCATACAGGGGGGTATGGCTACACCTTC. Translated: CAIHTGGYGYTF.